The sequence of this T cell receptor (beta chain) was determined in a study of Graves' ophthalmopathy and Graves' hyperthyroidism. This clonotype was recorded a few times. CDR3 regions of TCR beta were amplified from RNA transcripts. Second-round multiplex PCR came after first-round RT-PCR with HTBI primers. TCRdb re-called the multiplex PCR reads through MiXCR, storing one row per CDR3 protein. The repertoire consists of roughly 400,000 distinct CDR3 sequences, with 15% occurring once and the leading ten covering approximately 7%. The ends were cut back, 5 bases at V and 4 bases at J, with 14 bases in the middle. CDR3 length equals 15 residues.

The V call is TRBV12-3 or TRBV12-4, the J call TRBJ2-2; D possibly corresponds to TRBD2 (5 bases). The specimen sequenced was peripheral blood. The source of this sequence is a woman in her late teens or twenties with stable Graves' hyperthyroidism. In DNA, the CDR3 is TGTGCCAGCAGTCCCCATCCGGGGAGCACCGGGGAGCTGTTTTTT. This translates into CASSPHPGSTGELFF.